This T cell receptor beta chain was observed in a study of shared clonotypes between healthy human individuals (TCRdb year 2020). Looking at the study overall: The cohort included a few men and a couple of women between 18 and 49 years of age. For each donor, CD4 naive and CD4 memory were each run on three plates, CD8 naive on two plates, and CD8 memory on one plate. Blood TCR repertoires of roughly five healthy adults were deeply sequenced to estimate repertoire size and the extent of clonotype sharing between individuals. Between about 0.9 and 9 billion PBMCs per donor were obtained by leukapheresis. To increase sequencing depth and limit assay-specific biases, TCR repertoire library preparation and sequencing were carried out by different laboratories using diverse techniques.

Results and caveats for the whole study, not just this receptor: Naive subsets generally had larger estimated clonotype richness than memory subsets did. Higher generation probabilities were observed for clonotypes shared by all four sorted-subset donors than for non-shared clonotypes. Rarefaction of sorted-subset datasets indicated incomplete sequencing despite the large sequencing depth. Sharing across a few donors was observed for about 5% of naive CD4, less than 4% of naive CD8, roughly 2.3% of memory CD4, and about 0.38% of memory CD8 clonotypes. The small number of donors limited the genetic and exposure-history diversity represented. Sampling was restricted to blood, and TCR repertoires in tissues likely differ from the TCR repertoires found in blood. Based on pairwise subsampling, the degree of clonotype sharing among donors was expected to be affected by sequencing depth.

CDR1 and CDR2 (SGHTA, FQGNSA) derive from the germline V gene. From cysteine to phenylalanine, the CDR3 is 14 amino acids long. Solely the CDR3 DNA is kept, with 42 bases framed from the first base. V and J lose 5 bases and 6 bases, and a span of 17 bases separates them. About this clone: No cognate antigen has been identified for it. Qualities for individual bases were not recorded, and no much larger clone is one base off.

Healthy HIV-negative adults with no recently reported acute infections or vaccinations were included as donors. Only Caucasian adults living in Nashville, Tennessee, USA were represented among the donors. CD4+ T cells were enriched through magnetic negative selection, after which naive cells were positively selected on CD45RA and the remaining negative fraction served as the memory subset. After blood collection by leukapheresis, PBMCs were isolated using Ficoll-Histopaque density gradient centrifugation and then cryopreserved in the vapor phase of liquid nitrogen. Purity and quantity of every magnetically sorted T cell population were checked by analytical flow cytometry. From each sorted fraction, genomic DNA was isolated and quantified by UV absorbance on a Nanodrop 2000c. Using the deep immunoSEQ assay, multiplex PCR amplified TCR CDR3 regions from genomic DNA. Genomic DNA extracted from each cell subset was distributed evenly over all wells of several immunoSEQ 96-well plates, and each plate served as one replicate. For sorted subsets, 200 to 250 ng of genomic DNA, equivalent to around 30,000 T cell genomes, went into each replicate PCR. Purified libraries were quantified with a Qubit 3.0 fluorometer, sized on a Bioanalyzer 2100, and re-quantified with the KAPA Library Quantification kit. Every immunoSEQ 96-well plate was sequenced on a separate single-read 150-cycle Illumina NextSeq 550 flow cell. The authors processed their data as follows. Because the immunoSEQ output held only junctional sequences and lacked quality scores, the filtering could not match the filtering applied to full-length reads. To assign V/J genes and CDR3, sequences were annotated against IMGT germline references using PyIR, a Python wrapper for IgBLAST v1.9. Any read was removed if the V/J assignment was weak (E-value above 1e-6), the CDR3 was missing, or the read contained stop codons, out-of-frame junctions, or ambiguous translated residues. V3J clonotypes were defined as sequences sharing an identical inferred V gene, J gene, and CDR3 amino acid sequence. To compute the percentage overlap between repertoires, the number of shared unique clonotypes was divided by the size of the smaller repertoire. Three approaches were used to assess repertoire richness: RTK rarefaction, the Chao1 estimator, and Recon v2.1 estimates of unobserved clonotypes. For all TCRbeta clonotypes obtained by the gDNA method from four donors, generation probabilities were computed with OLGA. The clones in this table, taken by TCRdb from immuneACCESS, are in-frame only. Not every clone is retained; where verified, under half of the shortfall comes from an unresolved V gene, and the cause of the rest is unknown. V and J calls and clone size come straight from that table; D and trimming were deduced from the DNA. The sample table lists about 960,000 clones, less than 85% of them with a count of one. The top ten clonotypes cover around 1.5% of the sample.

Specimen: memory CD4+ T cells sorted from blood. This specimen's cell subset or site label, per the study, means: CD45RA-negative fraction. This TCR derives from a man between 18 and 35 years old in good health. The chain is encoded by TRBV7-2 joined to TRBJ2-7; the D gene remains uncertain. The CDR3 is CASSPRSPGFEQYF. The nucleotide sequence is TGTGCCAGCAGCCCCCGGTCTCCTGGGTTCGAGCAGTACTTC. With the portions outside the CDR3 filled from the reference TRBV7-2 and TRBJ2-7 genes, the complete variable region becomes GAGVSQSPSNKVTEKGKDVELRCDPISGHTALYWYRQSLGQGLEFLIYFQGNSAPDKSGLPSDRFSAERTGGSVSTLTIQRTQQEDSAVYLCASSPRSPGFEQYFGPGTRLTVT.